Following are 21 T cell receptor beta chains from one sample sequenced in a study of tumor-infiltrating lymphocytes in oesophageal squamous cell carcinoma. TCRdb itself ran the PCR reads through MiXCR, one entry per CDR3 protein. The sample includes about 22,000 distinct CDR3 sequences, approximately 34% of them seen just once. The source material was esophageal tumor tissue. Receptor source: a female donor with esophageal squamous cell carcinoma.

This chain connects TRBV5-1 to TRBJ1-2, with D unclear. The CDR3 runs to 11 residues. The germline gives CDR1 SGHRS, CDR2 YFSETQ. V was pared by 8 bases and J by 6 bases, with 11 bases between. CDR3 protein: CASSAQNGYTF. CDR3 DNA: TGCGCCAGTAGTGCCCAGAATGGCTACACCTTC.

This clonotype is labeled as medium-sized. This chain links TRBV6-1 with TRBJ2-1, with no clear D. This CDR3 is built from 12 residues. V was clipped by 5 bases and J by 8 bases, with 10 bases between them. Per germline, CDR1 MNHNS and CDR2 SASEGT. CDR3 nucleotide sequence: TGTGCCAGCAGTCGCAATGGCGATGAGCAGTTCTTC. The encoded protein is CASSRNGDEQFF.

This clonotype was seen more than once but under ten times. The CDR3 DNA sequence: TGTGCCAGTAGTATTGGGCTAGCGGGAGTCGGAGAGACCCAGTACTTC. Protein sequence: CASSIGLAGVGETQYF. The chain combines TRBV19 with TRBJ2-5; 10 bases match TRBD2. The ends lost 3 bases at V and 4 bases at J; junction bases unmatched: 8. This CDR3 is built from 16 residues. In germline, CDR1 is LNHDA, CDR2 SQIVND (reference sequence). Full variable domain (rest looked up from reference TRBV19 and TRBJ2-5): DGGITQSPKYLFRKEGQNVTLSCEQNLNHDAMYWYRQDPGQGLRLIYYSQIVNDFQKGDIAEGYSVSREKKESFPLTVTSAQKNPTAFYLCASSIGLAGVGETQYFGPGTRLLVL.

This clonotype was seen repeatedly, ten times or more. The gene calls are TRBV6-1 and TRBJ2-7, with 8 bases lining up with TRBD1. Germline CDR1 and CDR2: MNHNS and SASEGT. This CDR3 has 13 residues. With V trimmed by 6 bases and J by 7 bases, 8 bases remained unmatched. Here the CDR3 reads CASSTGTGGEQYF. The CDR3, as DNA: TGTGCCAGCAGCACAGGGACAGGAGGAGAGCAGTACTTC.

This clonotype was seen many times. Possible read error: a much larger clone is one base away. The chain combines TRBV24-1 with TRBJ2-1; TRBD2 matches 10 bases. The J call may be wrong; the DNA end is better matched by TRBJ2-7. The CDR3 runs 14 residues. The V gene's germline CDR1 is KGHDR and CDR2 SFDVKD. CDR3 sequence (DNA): TGTGCCACCAGTACTAGCGGGAAATACAATGAGCAGTACTTC. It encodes CATSTSGKYNEQYF.

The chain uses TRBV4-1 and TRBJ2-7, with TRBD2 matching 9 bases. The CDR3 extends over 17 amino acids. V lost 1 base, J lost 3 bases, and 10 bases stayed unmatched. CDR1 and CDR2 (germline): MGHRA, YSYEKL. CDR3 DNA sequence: TGCGCCAGCAGCCAAGGGGGTGGGCTAGCGGGGAGCTACGAGCAGTACTTC. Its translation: CASSQGGGLAGSYEQYF.

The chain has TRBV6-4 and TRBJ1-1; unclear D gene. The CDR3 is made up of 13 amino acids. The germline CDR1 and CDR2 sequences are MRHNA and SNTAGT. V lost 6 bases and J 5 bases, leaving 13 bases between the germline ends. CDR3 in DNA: TGTGCCAGCAGACTCGACGGAGGAACTGAAGCTTTCTTT. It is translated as CASRLDGGTEAFF.

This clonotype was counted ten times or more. The CDR3 spells CASSWSAAGELFF. In DNA form, the CDR3 reads TGTGCCAGCAGCTGGTCGGCGGCCGGGGAGCTGTTTTTT. The chain links TRBV11-2 to TRBJ2-2; no clear D gene. V was trimmed by 4 bases and J by 6 bases, leaving 9 bases between them. CDR1 is SGHAT, CDR2 FQNNGV, per germline. The CDR3 runs to 13 residues.

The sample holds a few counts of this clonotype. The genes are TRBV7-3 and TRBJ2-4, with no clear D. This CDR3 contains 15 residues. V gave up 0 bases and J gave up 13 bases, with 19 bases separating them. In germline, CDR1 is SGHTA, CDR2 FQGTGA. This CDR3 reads CASSLTSQGYNEQYF. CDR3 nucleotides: TGTGCCAGCAGCTTAACGTCTCAAGGCTACAATGAGCAGTACTTC.

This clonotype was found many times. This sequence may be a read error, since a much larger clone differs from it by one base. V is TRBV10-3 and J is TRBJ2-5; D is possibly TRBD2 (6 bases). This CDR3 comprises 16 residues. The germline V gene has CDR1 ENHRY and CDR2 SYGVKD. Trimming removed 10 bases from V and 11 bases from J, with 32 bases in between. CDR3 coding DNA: TGTGCCAGCCGCTCACTGACGGGAGAAGGCCGCAATGAGCAGTACTTC. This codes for CASRSLTGEGRNEQYF.

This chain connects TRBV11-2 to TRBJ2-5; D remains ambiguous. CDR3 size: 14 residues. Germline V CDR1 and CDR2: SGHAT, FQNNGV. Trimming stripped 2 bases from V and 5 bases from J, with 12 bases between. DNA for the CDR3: TGTGCCAGCAGCTTAAGCCACATGTCGGAGACCCAGTACTTC. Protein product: CASSLSHMSETQYF.

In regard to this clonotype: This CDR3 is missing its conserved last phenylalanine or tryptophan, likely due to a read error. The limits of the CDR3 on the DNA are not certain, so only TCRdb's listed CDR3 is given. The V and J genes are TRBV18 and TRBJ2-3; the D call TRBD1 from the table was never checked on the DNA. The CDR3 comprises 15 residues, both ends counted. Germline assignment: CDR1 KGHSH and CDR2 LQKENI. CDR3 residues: CASSPTGEETQYFGP.

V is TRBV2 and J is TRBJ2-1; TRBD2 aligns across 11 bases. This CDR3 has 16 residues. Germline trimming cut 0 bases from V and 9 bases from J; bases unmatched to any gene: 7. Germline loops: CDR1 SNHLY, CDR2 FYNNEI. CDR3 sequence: CASSEAHSGRAFEQFF. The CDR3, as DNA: TGTGCCAGCAGTGAAGCCCATAGCGGGAGGGCCTTTGAGCAGTTCTTC.

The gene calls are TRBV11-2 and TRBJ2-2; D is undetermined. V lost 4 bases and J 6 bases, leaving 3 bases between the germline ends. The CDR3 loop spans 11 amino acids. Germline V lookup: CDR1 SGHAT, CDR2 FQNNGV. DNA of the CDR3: TGTGCCAGCAGCTCATCCGGGGAGCTGTTTTTT. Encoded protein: CASSSSGELFF.

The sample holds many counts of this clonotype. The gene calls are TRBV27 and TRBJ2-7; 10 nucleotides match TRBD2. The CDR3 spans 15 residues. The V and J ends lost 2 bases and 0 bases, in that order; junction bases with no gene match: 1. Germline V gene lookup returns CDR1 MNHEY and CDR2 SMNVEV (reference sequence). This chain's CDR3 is CASSLSGGGSYEQYF. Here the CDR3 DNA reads TGTGCCAGCAGTTTAAGCGGGGGGGGCTCCTACGAGCAGTACTTC.

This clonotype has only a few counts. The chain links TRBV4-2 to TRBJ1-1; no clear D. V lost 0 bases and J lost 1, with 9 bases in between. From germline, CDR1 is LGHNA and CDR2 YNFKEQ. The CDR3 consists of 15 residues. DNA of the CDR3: TGTGCCAGCAGCCAAGATCAACAGAAGAACACTGAAGCTTTCTTT. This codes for CASSQDQQKNTEAFF.

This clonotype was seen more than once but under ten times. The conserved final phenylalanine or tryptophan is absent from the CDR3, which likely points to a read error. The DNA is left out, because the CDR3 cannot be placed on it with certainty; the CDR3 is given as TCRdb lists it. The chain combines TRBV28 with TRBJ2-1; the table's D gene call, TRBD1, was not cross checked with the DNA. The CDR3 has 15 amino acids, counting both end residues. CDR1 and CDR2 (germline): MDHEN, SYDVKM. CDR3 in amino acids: CASSSGQGLGYTFGS.

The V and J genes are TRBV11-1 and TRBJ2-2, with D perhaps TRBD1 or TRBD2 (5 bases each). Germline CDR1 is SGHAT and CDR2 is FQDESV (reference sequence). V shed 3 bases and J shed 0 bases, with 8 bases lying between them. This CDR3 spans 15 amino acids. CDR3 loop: CASSFGTANTGELFF. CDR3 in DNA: TGTGCCAGCAGCTTTGGGACCGCGAACACCGGGGAGCTGTTTTTT.

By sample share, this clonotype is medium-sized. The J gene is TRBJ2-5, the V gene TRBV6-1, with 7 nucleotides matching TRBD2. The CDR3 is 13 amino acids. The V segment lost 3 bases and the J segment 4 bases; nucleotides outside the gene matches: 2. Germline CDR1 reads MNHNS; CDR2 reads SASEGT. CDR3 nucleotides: TGTGCCAGCAGTGATAGCGGGCGAGAGACCCAGTACTTC. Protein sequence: CASSDSGRETQYF.

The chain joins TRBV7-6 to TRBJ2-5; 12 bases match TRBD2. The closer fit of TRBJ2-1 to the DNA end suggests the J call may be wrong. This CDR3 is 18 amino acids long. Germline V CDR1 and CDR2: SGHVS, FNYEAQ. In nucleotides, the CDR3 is TGTGCCAGCAGCTTAACGCGGCCTAGCGGGAGGGCCGGGAATGAGCAGTTCTTC. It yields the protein CASSLTRPSGRAGNEQFF.

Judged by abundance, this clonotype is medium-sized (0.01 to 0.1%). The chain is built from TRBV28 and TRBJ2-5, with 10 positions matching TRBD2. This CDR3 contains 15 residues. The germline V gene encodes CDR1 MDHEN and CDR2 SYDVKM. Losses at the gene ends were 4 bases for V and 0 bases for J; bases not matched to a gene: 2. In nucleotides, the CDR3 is TGTGCCAGCAGTTACGGACTAGCGGACCAAGAGACCCAGTACTTC. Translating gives CASSYGLADQETQYF.